This entry is about one TCR beta chain. These data come from a study of T cell changes during pregnancy in multiple sclerosis. Sequenced by immunoSEQ multiplex PCR; TCRdb stores in-frame clones only, minus some. Of tens of thousands of clones listed, 92% are singletons. The CDR3 is made up of 17 amino acids. The germline gives CDR1 SGHTA, CDR2 FQGNSA. The V gene end was trimmed by 5 bases and the J gene end by 2 bases; junction bases not matched to a gene: 5. This clonotype was sampled from a female donor with multiple sclerosis, enrolled in a pregnancy study. This chain joins TRBV7-2 and TRBJ2-1; 14 bases match TRBD2. The input for sequencing was CD4+ T cells from peripheral blood mononuclear cells, taken in the third trimester of pregnancy. The DNA for the CDR3 is TGTGCCAGCAGCCTATGGGGACTAGCGGGGGCCTACAATGAGCAGTTCTTC. Protein: CASSLWGLAGAYNEQFF.